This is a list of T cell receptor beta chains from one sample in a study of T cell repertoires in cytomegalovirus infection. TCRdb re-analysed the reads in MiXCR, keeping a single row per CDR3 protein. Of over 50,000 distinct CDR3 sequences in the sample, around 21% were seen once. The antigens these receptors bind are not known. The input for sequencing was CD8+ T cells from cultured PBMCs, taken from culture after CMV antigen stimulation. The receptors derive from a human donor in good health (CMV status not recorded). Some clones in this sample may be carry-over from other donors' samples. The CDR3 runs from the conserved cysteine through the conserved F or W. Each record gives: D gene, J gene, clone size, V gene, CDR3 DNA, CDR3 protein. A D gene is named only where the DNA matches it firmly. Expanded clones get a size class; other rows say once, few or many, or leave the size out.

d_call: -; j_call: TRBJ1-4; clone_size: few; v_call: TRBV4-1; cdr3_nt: TGCGCCAGCAGCCGACGGCTTGCAACTAATGAAAAACTGTTTTTT; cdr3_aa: CASSRRLATNEKLFF
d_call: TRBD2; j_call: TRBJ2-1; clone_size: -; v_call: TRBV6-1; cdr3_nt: TGTGCCAGCAGTCCAGAAGGGACTATCAATGAGCAGTTCTTC; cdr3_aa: CASSPEGTINEQFF
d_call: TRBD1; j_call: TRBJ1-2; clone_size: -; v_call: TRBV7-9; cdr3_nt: TGTGCCAGCAGCTCCTTGGGACAGTCTGGGAGCTATGGCTACACCTTC; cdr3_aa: CASSSLGQSGSYGYTF
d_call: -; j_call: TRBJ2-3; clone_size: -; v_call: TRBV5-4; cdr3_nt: TGTGCCAGCAGCTTGCTGGGGGAATCTACAGATACGCAGTATTTT; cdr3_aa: CASSLLGESTDTQYF
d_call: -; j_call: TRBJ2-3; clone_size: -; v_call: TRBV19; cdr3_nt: TGTGCCACTAAGTACAGGGTGACAGATACGCAGTATTTT; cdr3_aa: CATKYRVTDTQYF
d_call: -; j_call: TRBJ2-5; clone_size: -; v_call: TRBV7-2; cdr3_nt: TGTGCCAGCAGCTTATGGGGACAAGCACAAGAGACCCAGTACTTC; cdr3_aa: CASSLWGQAQETQYF
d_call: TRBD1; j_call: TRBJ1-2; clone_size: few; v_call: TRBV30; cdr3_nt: TGTGCCTGGAGTGTAAGGGACAGGGTTTTGATTGATGGCTACACCTTC; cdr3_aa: CAWSVRDRVLIDGYTF
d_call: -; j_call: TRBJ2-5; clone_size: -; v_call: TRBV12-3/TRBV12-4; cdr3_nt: TGTGCCAGCAGTCTGAGGATCCAAGAGACCCAGTACTTC; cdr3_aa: CASSLRIQETQYF
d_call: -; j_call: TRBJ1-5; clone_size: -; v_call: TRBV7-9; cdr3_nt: TGTGCCAGCAGCTTAGCGACAGAACATTATAGCAATCAGCCCCAGCATTTT; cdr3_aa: CASSLATEHYSNQPQHF
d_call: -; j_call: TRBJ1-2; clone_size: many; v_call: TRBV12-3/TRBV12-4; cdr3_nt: TGTGCCAGTAGTCTCGGCGGCGGCTACACCTTC; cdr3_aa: CASSLGGGYTF
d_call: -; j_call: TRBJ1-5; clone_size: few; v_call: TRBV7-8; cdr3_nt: TGTGCCAGCAGCGAGCACAGGGCTGGCAATCAGCCCCAGCATTTT; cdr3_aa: CASSEHRAGNQPQHF
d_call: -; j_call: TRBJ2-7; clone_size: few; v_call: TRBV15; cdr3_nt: TGTGCCACCAGCAGAGACAGCGGACCCTCCTACGAGCAGTACTTC; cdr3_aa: CATSRDSGPSYEQYF
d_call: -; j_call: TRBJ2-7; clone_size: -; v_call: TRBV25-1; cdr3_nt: TGTGCCAGCAGCACCCTTTCTGATCGCGAGCAGTACTTC; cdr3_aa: CASSTLSDREQYF
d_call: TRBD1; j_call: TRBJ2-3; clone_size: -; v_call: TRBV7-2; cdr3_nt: TGTGCCAGCAGCACGGGACAGGCGCACACAGATACGCAGTATTTT; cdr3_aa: CASSTGQAHTDTQYF
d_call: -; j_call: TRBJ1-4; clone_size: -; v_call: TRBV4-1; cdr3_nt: TGCGCCAGCAGCTTAAGCGGGGGCAGAACTAATGAAAAACTGTTTTTT; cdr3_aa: CASSLSGGRTNEKLFF
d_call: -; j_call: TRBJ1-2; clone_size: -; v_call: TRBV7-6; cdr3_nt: TGTGCCAGCAGCCCCGAGTTGTGGGCGGACTATGGCTACACCTTC; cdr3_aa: CASSPELWADYGYTF
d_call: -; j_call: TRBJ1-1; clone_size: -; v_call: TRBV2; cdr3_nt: TGTGCCAGCAGTGAACGGCGAGGGCAACGAGACACTGAAGCTTTCTTT; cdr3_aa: CASSERRGQRDTEAFF
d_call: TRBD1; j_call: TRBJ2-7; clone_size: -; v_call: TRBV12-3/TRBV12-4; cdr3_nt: TGTGCCAGCAGTCACCCAGGACAGGGCAAAATCGAGCAGTACTTC; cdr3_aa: CASSHPGQGKIEQYF
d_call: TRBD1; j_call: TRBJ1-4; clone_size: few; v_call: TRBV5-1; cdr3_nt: TGCGCCAGCAGCGCTAACCCCGGGACAGGGAATAATGAAAAACTGTTTTTT; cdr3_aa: CASSANPGTGNNEKLFF
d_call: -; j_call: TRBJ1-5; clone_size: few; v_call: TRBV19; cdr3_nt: TGTGCCAGTAGTTGGACGGCGCTAGGTGGGGATTGGTATCAGCCCCAGCATTTT; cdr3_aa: CASSWTALGGDWYQPQHF
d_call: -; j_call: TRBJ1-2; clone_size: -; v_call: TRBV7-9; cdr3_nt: TGTGCCAGCAGCTCCCCCCAGGGGCAGTATGGCTACACCTTC; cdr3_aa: CASSSPQGQYGYTF
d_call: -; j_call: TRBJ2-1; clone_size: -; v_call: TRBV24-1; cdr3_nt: TGTGCCACCAGTGATTTTGGGGGGACGGGGCAGTTCTTC; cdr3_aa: CATSDFGGTGQFF
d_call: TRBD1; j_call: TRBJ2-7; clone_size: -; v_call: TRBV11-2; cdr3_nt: TGTGCCAGCAGCTTAGATCGGCCAGGGGGCTACGAGCAGTACTTC; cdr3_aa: CASSLDRPGGYEQYF
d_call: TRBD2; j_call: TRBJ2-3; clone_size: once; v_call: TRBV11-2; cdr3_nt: TGTGCCAGCAGTCTAGCGGGGTCCTACACAGATACGCAGTATTTT; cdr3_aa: CASSLAGSYTDTQYF
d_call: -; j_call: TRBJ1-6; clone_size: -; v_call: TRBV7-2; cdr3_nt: TGTGCCAGCAGCTTAGCAGGGGGCTATAATTCACCCCTCCACTTT; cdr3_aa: CASSLAGGYNSPLHF
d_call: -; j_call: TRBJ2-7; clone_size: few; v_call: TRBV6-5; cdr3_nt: TGTGCCAGCAGTTCACCGGAGAGGGGCTCCTACGAGCAGTACTTC; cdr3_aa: CASSSPERGSYEQYF
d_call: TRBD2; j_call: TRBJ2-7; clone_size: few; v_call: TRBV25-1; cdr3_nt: TGTGCCAGCAGTGAAACTGTAGGAAGCGGGGCCTACGAGCAGTACTTC; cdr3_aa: CASSETVGSGAYEQYF